This T cell receptor (beta chain) was profiled in a study of T cell responses to AZD1222 COVID-19 vaccine. Measured with immunoSEQ multiplex PCR; TCRdb has only the in-frame clones, and not every one. Of approximately 120,000 clones listed, about 90% are singletons. This CDR3 is 16 amino acids long. In germline, CDR1 is MDHEN, CDR2 SYDVKM. J was trimmed by 2 bases and V by 5 bases; bases with no gene match: 10. The source material was peripheral blood, sampled on day 0 of AZD1222 vaccination. The genes are TRBV28 and TRBJ1-2; TRBD1 aligns across 8 bases. This TCR came from an adult in good health. CDR3 sequence reads: CASSRPQDRDNYGYTF. The CDR3 DNA sequence: TGTGCCAGCAGTCGCCCCCAGGACAGGGACAACTATGGCTACACCTTC.